This TCR beta chain was identified in a study of OX40 agonist ivuxolimab in advanced cancers. The CDR3 contains 15 residues. Trimming pared 5 bases from V and 1 base from J, leaving 14 bases between. Germline V CDR1 and CDR2: SGHVS, FQNEAQ. This clone was counted once. The repertoire was sequenced with immunoSEQ multiplex PCR; TCRdb's copy has only in-frame clones and lacks some. The sample lists some 90,000 clones, less than 95% occurring once. This TCR derives from an adult with an advanced solid tumor such as melanoma, head and neck, liver or kidney cancer. This rearrangement joins TRBV7-8 to TRBJ1-1; no definite D call. This sample comprised CD4+ or CD8+ T cells sorted from blood, obtained in a trial of the OX40 agonist ivuxolimab. As DNA, the CDR3 is TGTGCCAGCAGCGGGGTTGGGCAGACGAACACTGAAGCTTTCTTT. It encodes CASSGVGQTNTEAFF.